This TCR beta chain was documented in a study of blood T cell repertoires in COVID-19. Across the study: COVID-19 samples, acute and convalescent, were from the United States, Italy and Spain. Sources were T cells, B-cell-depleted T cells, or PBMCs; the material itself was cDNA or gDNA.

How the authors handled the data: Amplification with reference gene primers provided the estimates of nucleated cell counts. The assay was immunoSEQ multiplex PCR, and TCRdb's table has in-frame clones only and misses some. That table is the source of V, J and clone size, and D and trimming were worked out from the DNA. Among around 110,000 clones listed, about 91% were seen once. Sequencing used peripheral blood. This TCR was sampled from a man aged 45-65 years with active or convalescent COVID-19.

The CDR3 spells CASSPPSPGTDTQYF. As DNA, the CDR3 is TGTGCCAGCTCACCACCTAGCCCGGGCACAGATACGCAGTATTTT. The rearrangement uses TRBV18 and TRBJ2-3; D is undetermined. This CDR3 spans 15 amino acids. Germline-derived CDR1 and CDR2 are KGHSH and LQKENI. With 0 bases removed from V and 1 base from J, the gap between germline ends came to 8 bases.